The 30 T cell receptor beta chains below come from one sample, sequenced in a study of control samples from healthy donors and cancer patients. Method: immunoSEQ multiplex PCR; TCRdb's copy keeps in-frame clones and lacks some. The sample carries just over 50,000 clones, 85% to 90% recorded once. Sequenced material: PBMCs. The receptors stem from a man in his fifties with head and neck cancer.

The J gene is TRBJ1-5, the V gene TRBV28; D may be TRBD1 (5 bases). This CDR3 is 16 amino acids long. CDR1 MDHEN and CDR2 SYDVKM come from the germline V gene. Trimming took 7 bases from V and 5 from J, leaving 21 bases between them. CDR3 in DNA: TGTGCCAGCAAGATGGGTGGGGCCAGGGCTTATCAGCCCCAGCATTTT. Residues: CASKMGGARAYQPQHF.

The rearrangement uses TRBV6-2 or TRBV6-3 and TRBJ2-4, with 9 bases aligning to TRBD1. CDR1 and CDR2 from the germline V gene are MNHEY and SVGEGT. The CDR3 spans 14 residues. Losses at the gene ends were 6 bases for V and 6 bases for J; bases not matched to a gene: 6. The CDR3 DNA follows: TGTGCCAGCAGCCTGACAGGGGGTACAAACATTCAGTACTTC. Protein: CASSLTGGTNIQYF.

The rearrangement joins TRBV4-2 to TRBJ1-3; 8 bases fit TRBD1. CDR3 length: 13 residues. Germline CDR1 is LGHNA and CDR2 is YNFKEQ. J lost 4 bases, V lost 4 bases, and 0 bases had no gene match. CDR3 nucleotide sequence: TGTGCCAGCAGCCGGGACAGGGGAAACACCATATATTTT. Amino acid sequence: CASSRDRGNTIYF.

V gene TRBV19 combines with J gene TRBJ2-1; D is unresolved. The V gene's germline CDR1 is LNHDA and CDR2 SQIVND (reference sequence). V lost 3 bases, J lost 2 bases, and 11 bases lay in between. The CDR3 sequence is 15 residues long. CDR3 in amino acids: CASSISLNTYNEQFF. The CDR3 DNA follows: TGTGCCAGTAGTATCTCCCTAAATACCTACAATGAGCAGTTCTTC. Filled out from reference TRBV19 and TRBJ2-1, the complete variable domain reads DGGITQSPKYLFRKEGQNVTLSCEQNLNHDAMYWYRQDPGQGLRLIYYSQIVNDFQKGDIAEGYSVSREKKESFPLTVTSAQKNPTAFYLCASSISLNTYNEQFFGPGTRLTVL.

The chain is built from TRBV3-1 (or the pseudogene TRBV3-2) and TRBJ2-7; TRBD1 is a possible D gene (5 bases). Trimming pared 2 bases from V and 3 bases from J, leaving 8 bases between. The CDR3 is 13 residues long. The germline V gene has CDR1 LGHDT and CDR2 YNNKEL (reference sequence). In nucleotides, the CDR3 is TGTGCCAGCAGCCAACGACAGAACTACGAGCAGTACTTC. Amino acids: CASSQRQNYEQYF.

In regard to this clone: One end of the junction fails to match germline, which may point to a read error. The V gene is TRBV7-7, the J gene TRBJ2-3; possible D gene TRBD2, 6 bases. The CDR3 sequence is 16 residues long. The germline CDR1 and CDR2 sequences are SSHAT and FNYEAQ (reference sequence). CDR3 DNA sequence: TGTGCTAGCAGCTTAGCGGTGGGTGGGGGCACAGATACGCAGTATTTT. Translation gives CASSLAVGGGTDTQYF.

The chain uses TRBV4-2 and TRBJ1-4, with D possibly being TRBD1 (5 bases). The CDR3 covers 17 residues. Germline V gene data show CDR1 as LGHNA and CDR2 as YNFKEQ. V lost 1 base and J 0 bases, leaving 12 bases between the germline ends. The CDR3, as DNA: TGTGCCAGCAGCCAAGTCGGGGGAGGACCAACTAATGAAAAACTGTTTTTT. Its protein product is CASSQVGGGPTNEKLFF.

The chain combines TRBV6-4 with TRBJ1-6; the D is unclear. This CDR3 comprises 13 residues. V was trimmed by 4 bases and J by 13 bases, leaving 14 bases between them. CDR1 and CDR2 (germline): MRHNA, SNTAGT. CDR3 DNA sequence: TGTGCCAGCAGTGTAAAACTCGGCTCTCCCCTCCACTTT. As protein: CASSVKLGSPLHF.

V gene TRBV5-5 combines with J gene TRBJ2-2; a weak D match, TRBD1 (5 bases). Germline assignment: CDR1 SGHKS and CDR2 YYEKEE (reference sequence). Trimming cost V 0 bases and J 2 bases, with 8 bases left between them. The CDR3 covers 15 residues. This chain's CDR3 is CASSLVGQNTGELFF. DNA for the CDR3: TGTGCCAGCAGCTTGGTGGGGCAAAACACCGGGGAGCTGTTTTTT.

The gene calls are TRBV7-9 and TRBJ2-2, with no clear D. The V end lost 2 bases, the J end lost 4 bases, and 8 bases lay between the germline ends. CDR1 and CDR2 from the germline V gene are SEHNR and FQNEAQ (reference sequence). CDR3 length: 14 residues. CDR3 amino acids: CASSLIGRTGELFF. CDR3 DNA sequence: TGTGCCAGCAGCTTAATTGGGCGCACCGGGGAGCTGTTTTTT.

V usage is TRBV11-2 and J usage is TRBJ2-5; 7 positions match TRBD1. The CDR3 runs 13 residues. With V trimmed by 5 bases and J by 3 bases, 3 bases remained unmatched. Germline V gene sequence: CDR1 SGHAT, CDR2 FQNNGV. CDR3: CASSRDREETQYF. The CDR3 nucleotides read TGTGCCAGCAGCCGCGACAGGGAAGAGACCCAGTACTTC.

This clone has a single count. The chain carries TRBV19 and TRBJ2-2; 9 positions agree with TRBD2. Germline V lookup: CDR1 LNHDA, CDR2 SQIVND (reference sequence). CDR3 size: 18 residues. The ends lost 5 bases at V and 2 bases at J; junction bases unmatched: 12. CDR3 in DNA: TGTGCCAGTAGTCGGAAAGGTAGCGGGGGATCCAACACCGGGGAGCTGTTTTTT. It yields the protein CASSRKGSGGSNTGELFF.

This chain joins TRBV18 and TRBJ2-5; TRBD2 is a possible D gene (6 bases). CDR1 and CDR2 (germline): KGHSH, LQKENI. The CDR3 consists of 15 residues. V was shortened by 0 bases and J by 1 base, with 9 bases between the two germline ends. The CDR3 bases are TGTGCCAGCTCACCACCGGGAGGTTTCCAAGAGACCCAGTACTTC. This translates into CASSPPGGFQETQYF.

This chain links TRBV28 with TRBJ2-1; D remains ambiguous. Germline V CDR1 and CDR2: MDHEN, SYDVKM. Trimming cost V 4 bases and J 3 bases, with 1 base left between them. The CDR3 sequence is 11 residues long. The CDR3 here is CASSYYNEQFF. CDR3 coding DNA: TGTGCCAGCAGTTACTACAATGAGCAGTTCTTC.

The chain couples TRBV7-2 to TRBJ2-1, with 9 bases fitting TRBD1. The CDR3 has 16 amino acids. Germline V gene data show CDR1 as SGHTA and CDR2 as FQGNSA. The J segment lost 4 bases and the V segment lost 3 bases, leaving 7 bases of the junction unmatched. The CDR3 coding sequence is TGTGCCAGCAGCTTTCTGCCGGGACAGGGTTACAATGAGCAGTTCTTC. It translates to CASSFLPGQGYNEQFF.

The V call is TRBV23-1, the J call TRBJ2-7; 8 bases agree with TRBD1. TRBV23-1 is identified as an open reading frame with a role that is uncertain. The CDR3 has 17 residues. Unmatched junction bases numbered 12, after V lost 0 bases and J lost 5 bases. The CDR3 DNA reads as TGCGCCAGCAGTCAATCGTCTGGGAACAGGGGGATCGACGAGCAGTACTTC. Its protein product is CASSQSSGNRGIDEQYF.

This chain connects TRBV9 to TRBJ2-7; TRBD1 agrees at 9 bases. J was trimmed by 4 bases and V by 0 bases; bases with no gene match: 5. Germline CDR1 reads SGDLS; CDR2 reads YYNGEE. The length of the CDR3 is 15 residues. CDR3 in DNA: TGTGCCAGCAGCGTAGATGGGACAGGGATTTACGAGCAGTACTTC. Translated, it gives CASSVDGTGIYEQYF.

The V and J genes are TRBV7-9 and TRBJ1-2; the D is unclear. The CDR3 totals 14 residues. The germline V and J ends were trimmed by 4 bases and 2 bases, with 11 bases remaining between them. Per germline, CDR1 SEHNR and CDR2 FQNEAQ (reference sequence). Here the CDR3 DNA reads TGTGCCAGCAGCTCCCGGCGAGTAAACTATGGCTACACCTTC. It specifies CASSSRRVNYGYTF.

The V gene is TRBV19, the J gene TRBJ2-7; D uncertain. Trimming took 3 bases from V and 1 from J, leaving 13 bases between them. The CDR3 runs to 15 residues. Germline lookup yields CDR1 LNHDA and CDR2 SQIVND (reference sequence). The CDR3, as DNA: TGTGCCAGTAGTATTAAATTCCGACGGTCCTACGAGCAGTACTTC. Its translation is CASSIKFRRSYEQYF.

The chain is built from TRBV29-1 and TRBJ1-1, with 9 bases matching TRBD1. CDR1 is SQVTM, CDR2 ANQGSEA, per germline. The CDR3 extends over 11 amino acids. J gave up 6 bases and V 5 bases, and 1 base lay outside the gene matches. For the CDR3, the DNA is TGCAGCGTTTACAGGGGGCCTGAAGCTTTCTTT. The encoded protein is CSVYRGPEAFF.

This chain uses TRBV5-4 with TRBJ2-7; possibly TRBD1 for D (6 bases). This CDR3 has 15 amino acids. Germline CDR1 reads SGHNT; CDR2 reads YYREEE (reference sequence). V was cut by 3 bases and J by 1 base, with 14 bases left in between. Here the CDR3 reads CASSYRDKGSYEQYF. CDR3 DNA: TGTGCCAGCAGCTACCGGGACAAGGGGTCCTACGAGCAGTACTTC.

The gene calls are TRBV27 and TRBJ2-7; tentatively, D is TRBD1 (6 bases). The CDR3 has 15 amino acids. V was clipped by 0 bases and J by 3 bases, with 12 bases between them. Germline V gives CDR1 MNHEY, CDR2 SMNVEV (reference sequence). The CDR3 region is CASSLSPGHIYEQYF. The CDR3 DNA is TGTGCCAGCAGTTTATCTCCGGGACATATCTACGAGCAGTACTTC.

V and J are TRBV12-1 and TRBJ2-2; the table's TRBD1 call for D was not verified on the DNA. TRBV12-1 is a listed pseudogene. The CDR3 runs 16 residues. CDR3 DNA sequence: TGTGCCAAAGGCAAGGGGCAGGGGGTCGGGCACCGGGGAGCTGTTTTT. Its protein product is CAKGKGQGVGHRGAVF.

The V and J genes are TRBV12-3 or TRBV12-4 and TRBJ1-2; no definite D call. The germline V and J ends were trimmed by 5 bases and 8 bases, with 12 bases remaining between them. The CDR3 contains 12 residues. CDR3 nucleotide sequence: TGTGCCAGCAGTCCCCTGGCAGGAGGCTACACCTTC. It codes for CASSPLAGGYTF.

There are a few counts of this clone. The chain joins TRBV18 to TRBJ1-1; D remains unclear. The CDR3 spans 13 residues. The germline V gene encodes CDR1 KGHSH and CDR2 LQKENI. V lost 0 bases to trimming and J lost 1 base, with 3 bases between them. The CDR3 loop reads CASSPPGNTEAFF. DNA for the CDR3: TGTGCCAGCTCACCACCGGGGAACACTGAAGCTTTCTTT.

The chain links TRBV27 to TRBJ2-2, with D uncertain. Per germline, CDR1 MNHEY and CDR2 SMNVEV (reference sequence). The V end was cut by 7 bases, the J end by 2 bases, with 2 bases between. The CDR3 is 11 residues long. The CDR3 coding sequence is TGTGCCAGCAAAAACACCGGGGAGCTGTTTTTT. Translated: CASKNTGELFF.

The rearrangement uses TRBV3-1 (or the pseudogene TRBV3-2) and TRBJ2-7; TRBD1 might be the D (5 bases). Trimming took off 3 bases at V and 2 bases at J, with 5 bases between the two ends. Per germline, CDR1 LGHDT and CDR2 YNNKEL (reference sequence). The CDR3 has 12 amino acids. In DNA, the CDR3 is TGTGCCAGCAGCCAGGGGCCCTACGAGCAGTACTTC. As protein: CASSQGPYEQYF.

The count of this clone is one. CDR3 sequence reads: CASSLAGTDNSPLHF. The CDR3 bases are TGCGCCAGCAGCTTGGCCGGGACAGACAATTCACCCCTCCACTTT. The chain is built from TRBV5-1 and TRBJ1-6, with 7 bases that match TRBD1. The ends lost 0 bases at V and 7 bases at J; junction bases unmatched: 4. This CDR3 contains 15 residues. Per germline, CDR1 SGHRS and CDR2 YFSETQ.

This clone was counted a single time. Here the CDR3 reads CASSSLGDYTDTQYF. As DNA, the CDR3 is TGTGCCAGCAGCTCCCTGGGCGACTACACAGATACGCAGTATTTT. This chain connects TRBV7-9 to TRBJ2-3; weak D call: TRBD2 (5 bases). Germline-derived CDR1 and CDR2 are SEHNR and FQNEAQ (reference sequence). Trimming took 4 bases from V and 2 from J, leaving 13 bases between them. This CDR3 has 15 residues.

The chain has TRBV5-6 and TRBJ1-1, with D possibly TRBD1 on 5 matching bases. Germline V gives CDR1 SGHDT, CDR2 YYEEEE. There are 16 residues in the CDR3. The ends were cut back, 0 bases at V and 4 bases at J, with 16 bases in the middle. The CDR3 loop is CASSLERGDFVTEAFF. In nucleotides, the CDR3 is TGTGCCAGCAGCTTGGAACGGGGGGATTTTGTCACTGAAGCTTTCTTT.